A selection of T cell receptor beta chains follows, all from one sample in a study of blood T cell repertoires in COVID-19. Measured with immunoSEQ multiplex PCR; TCRdb has only the in-frame clones, and not every one. The repertoire includes more than 85,000 clones, around 90% of them detected once, and 4.2% sits in the top ten. The sequencing input was peripheral blood. These receptors were taken from a human donor with COVID-19, enrolled during active disease. The donor label of this sample is uncertain. Each CDR3 is given with its conserved first and last residue. D genes are given only for firm matches. Expanded clones get a size class; other rows say once, few or many, or leave the size out.

length,D,size,J,V,DNA,CDR3
15,TRBD1,-,TRBJ2-7,TRBV6-5,TGTGCCAGCAGTTACTTCGAGGGGGCCTCCTACGAGCAGTACTTC,CASSYFEGASYEQYF
14,-,once,TRBJ1-4,TRBV7-9,TGTGCCAGCAGCTTACAACAGGGAGAGGAAAAACTGTTTTTT,CASSLQQGEEKLFF
15,-,-,TRBJ1-2,TRBV9,TGTGCCAGCAGCGTAGAGTCCAGGGCCCACTATGGCTACACCTTC,CASSVESRAHYGYTF
15,-,-,TRBJ1-5,TRBV5-6,TGTGCCAGCAGCTTAAGGGGGAGACAGAATCAGCCCCAGCATTTT,CASSLRGRQNQPQHF
17,-,-,TRBJ2-3,TRBV28,TGTGCCAGCAGTTTAAGCAGTGTTTACAGCTACACAGATACGCAGTATTTT,CASSLSSVYSYTDTQYF
15,TRBD1,once,TRBJ2-5,TRBV6-5,TGTGCCAGCAGTTACTCGACAGGGGGGGGAGAGACCCAGTACTTC,CASSYSTGGGETQYF
13,-,-,TRBJ2-5,TRBV11-1,TGTGCCAGCAGCACTCCCGGTACAGAGACCCAGTACTTC,CASSTPGTETQYF
16,-,-,TRBJ2-4,TRBV11-3,TGTGCCAGCAGCTTAGGAGGGAGGGGGGCCAAAAACATTCAGTACTTC,CASSLGGRGAKNIQYF
12,-,-,TRBJ2-2,TRBV7-9,TGTGCCAGCAGCCGAGGAGGCGGGGAGCTGTTTTTT,CASSRGGGELFF
14,TRBD1,once,TRBJ2-7,TRBV11-1,TGTGCCAGCAGCATCACGACAGGGATCGACGAGCAGTACTTC,CASSITTGIDEQYF
15,TRBD1,-,TRBJ1-2,TRBV6-5,TGTGCCAGCAGTCAGGACAGGGCGGCATACTATGGCTACACCTTC,CASSQDRAAYYGYTF
15,TRBD1,-,TRBJ1-1,TRBV5-1,TGCGCCAGCAGCCTAAGGGACAGGTTCTACACTGAAGCTTTCTTT,CASSLRDRFYTEAFF
15,-,-,TRBJ2-5,TRBV7-3,TGTGCCAGCAGCCCATCCGGAGGGTGGGGAGAGACCCAGTACTTC,CASSPSGGWGETQYF
12,-,-,TRBJ2-2,TRBV19,TGTGCCAGTGTGACGGGGGTCGGGGAGCTGTTTTTT,CASVTGVGELFF
15,TRBD1,-,TRBJ1-5,TRBV7-3,TGTGCCAGCAGCAAACTGACAGGGAAGGGTCAGCCCCAGCATTTT,CASSKLTGKGQPQHF
13,-,-,TRBJ1-2,TRBV5-6,TGTGCCAGCAGCAGGACCTTTCAGGGGGGCTACACCTTC,CASSRTFQGGYTF
14,-,-,TRBJ2-1,TRBV5-1,TGCGCCAGCAGCGTTGACCCGGGGGACAATGAGCAGTTCTTC,CASSVDPGDNEQFF
15,-,-,TRBJ1-5,TRBV2,TGTGCCAGCAGTGCCATAGGGGGTGCATATCAGCCCCAGCATTTT,CASSAIGGAYQPQHF
16,-,-,TRBJ2-6,TRBV27,TGTGCCAGCAGTTTCCGACAGAACTCTGGGGCCAACGTCCTGACTTTC,CASSFRQNSGANVLTF
15,-,-,TRBJ2-5,TRBV10-1,TGCGCCAGCACTCACGACATCCCTTACCAAGAGACCCAGTACTTC,CASTHDIPYQETQYF
13,-,-,TRBJ1-4,TRBV5-1,TGCGCCAGCAGCATGGAGCCCGGGGAGAAACTGTTTTTT,CASSMEPGEKLFF
13,TRBD1,-,TRBJ1-2,TRBV12-3/TRBV12-4,TGTGCCAGCACGACGGGACAGGGGGCAAATTGCACCTTC,CASTTGQGANCTF
13,-,-,TRBJ1-4,TRBV2,TGTGCCACCTCATACAGCGGGGGTGAAAAACTGTTTTTT,CATSYSGGEKLFF
15,-,-,TRBJ2-7,TRBV6-5,TGTGCCAGCAGTTACTCGGCGGGGACTTCCTACGAGCAGTACTTC,CASSYSAGTSYEQYF
12,-,-,TRBJ2-3,TRBV7-6,TGTGCCAGCAGTCGCCCAGGAGATACGCAGTATTTT,CASSRPGDTQYF
17,TRBD1,once,TRBJ1-3,TRBV28,TGTGCCAGCAGTTTTCTCCCAGGGGGCGGGGTTGGAAACACCATATATTTT,CASSFLPGGGVGNTIYF
15,TRBD1,few,TRBJ2-7,TRBV4-1,TGCGCCAGCAGCCAAGATTGGACAGGTTCCTACGAGCAGTACTTC,CASSQDWTGSYEQYF
15,TRBD2,-,TRBJ2-5,TRBV6-5,TGTGCCAGCCATAGCGGGGGGGCCGGGAGCGAGACCCAGTACTTC,CASHSGGAGSETQYF
14,-,-,TRBJ1-1,TRBV2,TGTGCCAGCAGTGAAATCAGGGCAGCCTCTGAAGCTTTCTTT,CASSEIRAASEAFF
16,-,-,TRBJ2-7,TRBV25-1,TGTGCCAGCAGTCCTCGTCCGGGACTTGGGAGTCTCGAGCAGTACTTC,CASSPRPGLGSLEQYF
16,-,-,TRBJ2-1,TRBV11-2,TGTGCCAGCAGCTTAGGGAATGTACAGGGTAAAAATGAGCAGTTCTTC,CASSLGNVQGKNEQFF
14,-,-,TRBJ1-5,TRBV11-2,TGTGCCAGCAGCTTATGGGGAGCGGATCAGCCCCAGCATTTT,CASSLWGADQPQHF
13,-,-,TRBJ2-1,TRBV18,TGTGCCAGCTCACCAAGGTCCGGGGAGGAGCAGTTCTTC,CASSPRSGEEQFF
17,TRBD1,-,TRBJ2-2,TRBV11-3,TGTGCCAGCAGCGGATATACAGGGGGCGTTCGCACCGGGGAGCTGTTTTTT,CASSGYTGGVRTGELFF
15,TRBD1,-,TRBJ1-2,TRBV6-5,TGTGCCAGCATCCCGACCGGGACAGGGTCGGATGGCTACACCTTC,CASIPTGTGSDGYTF
15,TRBD1,-,TRBJ1-3,TRBV12-5,TGTGCTAGTGGTTTGGGACAGGGCTCTGGAAACACCATATATTTT,CASGLGQGSGNTIYF
15,TRBD2,once,TRBJ2-1,TRBV6-4,TGTGCCAGCAGCGTAGCGGGAGGGCCTTACAATGAGCAGTTCTTC,CASSVAGGPYNEQFF
14,-,-,TRBJ1-1,TRBV2,TGTGCCAGCAGTGAAGCCGGTCGCGGGGTGAGGGCTTTCTTT,CASSEAGRGVRAFF
14,TRBD1,-,TRBJ2-5,TRBV4-2,TGTGCCAGCAGCCCGACAGGGGGCGGGAAGACCCAGTACTTC,CASSPTGGGKTQYF
18,TRBD1,-,TRBJ1-2,TRBV9,TGTGCCAGCAGCCCCACCGGGACAGGGGGCTTAGTGGACTATGGCTACACCTTC,CASSPTGTGGLVDYGYTF
20,TRBD1,-,TRBJ1-2,TRBV3-1/TRBV3-2,TGTGCCAGCAGCACCCGGGACAGGGGACTCGTTAGCTTTATAAACTATGGCTACACCTTC,CASSTRDRGLVSFINYGYTF
16,TRBD2,-,TRBJ2-7,TRBV7-2,TGTGCCAGCAGCTTCTTTAGCGGGGGGGCCTCCTACGAGCAGTACTTC,CASSFFSGGASYEQYF
14,-,-,TRBJ1-6,TRBV19,TGTGCCAGTACCGATGTAGAGGGACAATCACCCCTCCACTTT,CASTDVEGQSPLHF
15,-,once,TRBJ2-7,TRBV7-9,TGTGCCAGCAGCTTAGCGGCTGCCAGGGCGAGCGAGCAGTACTTC,CASSLAAARASEQYF
12,TRBD1,-,TRBJ1-1,TRBV10-2,TGCGCCAGCTGGACAGGACTGACTGAAGCTTTCTTT,CASWTGLTEAFF
15,-,-,TRBJ2-2,TRBV5-1,TGCGCCAGCAGCCTGGGCCAGGGGAACACCGGGGAGCTGTTTTTT,CASSLGQGNTGELFF
14,-,-,TRBJ1-5,TRBV2,TGTGCCAGCAGCGCGCAGGGTACGGCTCAGCCCCAGCATTTT,CASSAQGTAQPQHF
15,-,-,TRBJ2-3,TRBV19,TGTGCCAGTAGTATTCCCAGGGCTCGAGGCGGTACGCAGTATTTT,CASSIPRARGGTQYF
15,TRBD1,-,TRBJ1-5,TRBV5-6,TGTGCCAGCAGCTTGTGGGACAGGGACTTTTGGCCCCAGCATTTT,CASSLWDRDFWPQHF